This T cell receptor beta chain emerged from a study of shared T cell receptors in the human thymus. In germline, CDR1 is SGHNT, CDR2 YYREEE (reference sequence). The CDR3 has 19 amino acids. Trimming cost V 9 bases and J 0 bases; bases outside gene matches: 23. Measured with immunoSEQ multiplex PCR; TCRdb has only the in-frame clones, and not every one. The table lists 650,000 to 950,000 clones, 80% to 90% of them singletons. This sample was shared with a second study, whose subject was human thymus T cells. From that paper: Thymic and blood repertoires seemed to favor certain V and J genes.

Material for sequencing was thymocytes. The rearrangement uses TRBV5-4 and TRBJ2-5; 7 nucleotides match TRBD2. The receptor was derived from a girl under three years old with a congenital heart defect. This CDR3 reads CATNHQPRRDYSHQETQYF. Here the CDR3 DNA reads TGTGCCACTAACCATCAACCTCGCCGGGACTACAGTCACCAAGAGACCCAGTACTTC. The full variable domain, rest sourced from reference TRBV5-4 and TRBJ2-5, is ETGVTQSPTHLIKTRGQQVTLRCSSQSGHNTVSWYQQALGQGPQFIFQYYREEENGRGNFPPRFSGLQFPNYSSELNVNALELDDSALYLCATNHQPRRDYSHQETQYFGPGTRLLVL.